The T cell receptor beta chain described here comes from a study of control samples from healthy donors and cancer patients. The protocol was immunoSEQ multiplex PCR, while the TCRdb copy is restricted to in-frame clones and leaves out a portion. The sample consists of 80,000 to 100,000 clones, roughly 92% of them appearing once. This clone was seen only a few times. CDR1 and CDR2 from the germline V gene are MRHNA and SNTAGT. With 8 bases removed from V and 4 bases from J, the gap between germline ends came to 12 bases. There are 13 residues in the CDR3. The sample comprised blood. J is TRBJ1-5 and V is TRBV6-4, with D hard to call. This receptor was obtained from a human donor in good health. The donor label of this sample is uncertain. The CDR3 is CASSIGENQPQHF. CDR3 DNA: TGTGCCAGCTCCATCGGTGAGAATCAGCCCCAGCATTTT.